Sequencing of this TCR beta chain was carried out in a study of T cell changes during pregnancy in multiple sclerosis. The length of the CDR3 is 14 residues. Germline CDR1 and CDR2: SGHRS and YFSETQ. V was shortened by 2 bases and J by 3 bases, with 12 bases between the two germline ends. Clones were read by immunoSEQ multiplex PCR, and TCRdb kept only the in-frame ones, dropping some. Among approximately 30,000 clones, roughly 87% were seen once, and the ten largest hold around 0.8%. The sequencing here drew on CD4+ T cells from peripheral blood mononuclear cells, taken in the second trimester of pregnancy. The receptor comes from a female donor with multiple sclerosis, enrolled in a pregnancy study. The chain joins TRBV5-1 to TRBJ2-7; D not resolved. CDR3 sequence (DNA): TGCGCCAGCAGCTTAGAGTCCGTATTCTACGAGCAGTACTTC. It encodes CASSLESVFYEQYF.